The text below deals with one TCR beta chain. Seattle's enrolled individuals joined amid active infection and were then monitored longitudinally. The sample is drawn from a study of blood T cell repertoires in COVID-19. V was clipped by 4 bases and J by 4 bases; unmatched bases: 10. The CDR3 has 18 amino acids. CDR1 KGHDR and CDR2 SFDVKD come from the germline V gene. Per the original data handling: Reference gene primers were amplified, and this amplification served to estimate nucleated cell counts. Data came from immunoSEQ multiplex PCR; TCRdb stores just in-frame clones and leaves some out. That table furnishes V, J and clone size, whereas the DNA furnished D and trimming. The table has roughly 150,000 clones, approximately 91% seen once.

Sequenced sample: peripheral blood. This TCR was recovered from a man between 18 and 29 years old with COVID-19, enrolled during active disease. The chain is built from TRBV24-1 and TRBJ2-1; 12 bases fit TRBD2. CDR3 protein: CATSDPKVGTSGYNEQFF. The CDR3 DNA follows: TGTGCCACCAGTGACCCCAAGGTTGGGACTAGCGGGTACAATGAGCAGTTCTTC.